These T cell receptor beta chains were read from a single sample in a study of blood T cell repertoires in COVID-19. The protocol was immunoSEQ multiplex PCR, while the TCRdb copy is restricted to in-frame clones and leaves out a portion. The profile shows 250,000 to 300,000 clones, more than 75% of them singletons. Material for sequencing was PBMCs or T cells enriched from blood (not recorded which). These receptor sequences come from a woman aged 40 to 50 with acute COVID-19. Both conserved end residues are part of each CDR3. The D gene is left open where the match is weak. For some rows the clone size is stated as once, few or many, or as a class when expanded; others skip it.

V: TRBV7-9; size: once; J: TRBJ2-1; D: TRBD1; DNA: TGTGCCAGCGCTAAGGGACAGGGCGATGATGAGCAGTTCTTC; CDR3: CASAKGQGDDEQFF
V: TRBV18; size: NA; J: TRBJ2-1; D: TRBD2; DNA: TGTGCCAGCTCAAGGACTAGCGGGAGTGGCAGTGAGCAGTTCTTC; CDR3: CASSRTSGSGSEQFF
V: TRBV19; size: NA; J: TRBJ2-7; D: TRBD2; DNA: TGTGCCAGTAGTATAGGACTAGCGGGAGGCCATAAATCCTACGAGCAGTACTTC; CDR3: CASSIGLAGGHKSYEQYF
V: TRBV5-4; size: NA; J: TRBJ2-7; D: NA; DNA: TGTGCCAGCAGCATCAAGCGCGGGGTCGGCGAGCAGTACTTC; CDR3: CASSIKRGVGEQYF
V: TRBV24-1; size: NA; J: TRBJ2-7; D: TRBD1; DNA: TGTGCCACCAGCCACCCCGGGACAGGGGTGATCGAGCAGTACTTC; CDR3: CATSHPGTGVIEQYF
V: TRBV7-9; size: NA; J: TRBJ1-2; D: TRBD1; DNA: TGTGCCAGCAGCCTACCAAAGACAGGGGCTGGCTACACCTTC; CDR3: CASSLPKTGAGYTF
V: TRBV7-2; size: NA; J: TRBJ1-3; D: TRBD1; DNA: TGTGCCAGCAGCTCACCGGGACAGGGTTACCCTGGAAACACCATATATTTT; CDR3: CASSSPGQGYPGNTIYF
V: TRBV24-1; size: NA; J: TRBJ2-2; D: TRBD1; DNA: TGTGCCACCCGATCGACAGGGTCCAACACCGGGGAGCTGTTTTTT; CDR3: CATRSTGSNTGELFF
V: TRBV12-3/TRBV12-4; size: NA; J: TRBJ2-7; D: NA; DNA: TGTGCCAGCAGCAAGCAACAGGGCTACGAGCAGTACTTC; CDR3: CASSKQQGYEQYF
V: TRBV7-2; size: NA; J: TRBJ1-2; D: TRBD1; DNA: TGTGCCAGCAGCCCGGGACAGGGGGTGAGCTATGGCTACACCTTC; CDR3: CASSPGQGVSYGYTF
V: TRBV11-1; size: NA; J: TRBJ2-1; D: TRBD2; DNA: TGTGCCAGCAGCTTAGCAGGCCTAGCGGGAAATCATGAGCAGTTCTTC; CDR3: CASSLAGLAGNHEQFF
V: TRBV11-2; size: NA; J: TRBJ2-7; D: NA; DNA: TGTGCCAGCAGCTTAGCCGGGGGTACAACCTACGAGCAGTACTTC; CDR3: CASSLAGGTTYEQYF
V: TRBV5-6; size: NA; J: TRBJ2-5; D: NA; DNA: TGTGCCAGCAGCTTGATCCCCTCTGTAGCGGAGGAAGAGACCCAGTACTTC; CDR3: CASSLIPSVAEEETQYF
V: TRBV28; size: NA; J: TRBJ2-5; D: NA; DNA: TGTGCCAGCAGCGTTGGGGGGTTTGAGACCCAGTACTTC; CDR3: CASSVGGFETQYF
V: TRBV5-1; size: NA; J: TRBJ1-1; D: NA; DNA: TGCGCCAGCAGCTTAGGTGGGCTGGACACTGAAGCTTTCTTT; CDR3: CASSLGGLDTEAFF
V: TRBV7-2; size: NA; J: TRBJ2-4; D: NA; DNA: TGTGCCAGCAGCTTAGTTCGGGGAGAGGCCGAAAACATTCAGTACTTC; CDR3: CASSLVRGEAENIQYF
V: TRBV10-3; size: NA; J: TRBJ2-2; D: TRBD2; DNA: TGTGCCATCAGAACTAGCGGACAGAACACCGGGGAGCTGTTTTTT; CDR3: CAIRTSGQNTGELFF